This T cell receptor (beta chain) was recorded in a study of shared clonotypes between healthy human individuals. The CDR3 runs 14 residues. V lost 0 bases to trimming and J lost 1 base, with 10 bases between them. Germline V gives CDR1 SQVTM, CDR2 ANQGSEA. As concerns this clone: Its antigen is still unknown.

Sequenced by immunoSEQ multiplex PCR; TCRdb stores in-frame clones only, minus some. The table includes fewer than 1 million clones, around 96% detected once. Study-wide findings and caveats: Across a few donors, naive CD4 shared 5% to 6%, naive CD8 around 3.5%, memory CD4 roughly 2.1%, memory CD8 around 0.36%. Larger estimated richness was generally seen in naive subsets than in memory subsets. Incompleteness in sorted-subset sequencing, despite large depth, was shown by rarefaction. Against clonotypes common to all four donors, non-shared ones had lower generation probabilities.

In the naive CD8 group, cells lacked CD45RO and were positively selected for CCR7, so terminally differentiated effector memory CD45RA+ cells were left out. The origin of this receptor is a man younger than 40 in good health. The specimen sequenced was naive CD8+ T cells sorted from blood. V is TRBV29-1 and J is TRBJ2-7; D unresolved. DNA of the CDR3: TGCAGCGTTGAAGATCGCGGCAGATCCTACGAGCAGTACTTC. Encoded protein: CSVEDRGRSYEQYF.